The sequence of this T cell receptor (beta chain) was determined in a study of shared clonotypes between healthy human individuals. Libraries were prepared by immunoSEQ multiplex PCR; TCRdb keeps only in-frame clonotypes and omits some of them. The sample records around 200,000 clones, approximately 92% being singletons. The CDR3 is made up of 13 amino acids. The V gene lost 4 bases and the J gene lost 6 bases, with 13 bases spanning the gap. Germline CDR1 SQVTM, CDR2 ANQGSEA. The receptor comes from a woman aged 25 to 45 in good health. The V call is TRBV29-1, the J call TRBJ1-5; D may be TRBD1 (5 bases). The sequenced sample consisted of naive CD4+ T cells sorted from blood. Specified subset: CD45RA+ positively selected. The CDR3 bases are TGCAGCGTTGCCAGGGATGTAGGTCAGCCCCAGCATTTT. Its protein is CSVARDVGQPQHF.